The clone carrying this T cell receptor (beta chain) was seen a handful of times. The antigen is undetermined. V was cut by 3 bases and J by 0 bases, with 6 bases left in between. CDR3 length equals 14 residues. TCRdb called the RT-PCR reads again in MiXCR, with one record for every CDR3 protein. The sample gives over 800,000 distinct CDR3 sequences, around 21% of which show up once; about a tenth is in the top ten. The data stem from a study of response to subunit inactivated influenza vaccine. Study-level results: Authors suggested each seasonal flu vaccination may recruit only limited numbers of new T cells.

This sequence joins TRBV12-3 or TRBV12-4 and TRBJ1-3; no firm D call. Here the sequenced sample was PBMCs from blood, taken more than 4 days after vaccination. The source is a man aged 50 or older who received an inactivated influenza vaccine. CDR3 DNA sequence: TGTGCCAGCAGTTTCTTATACTCTGGAAACACCATATATTTT. The encoded protein is CASSFLYSGNTIYF.